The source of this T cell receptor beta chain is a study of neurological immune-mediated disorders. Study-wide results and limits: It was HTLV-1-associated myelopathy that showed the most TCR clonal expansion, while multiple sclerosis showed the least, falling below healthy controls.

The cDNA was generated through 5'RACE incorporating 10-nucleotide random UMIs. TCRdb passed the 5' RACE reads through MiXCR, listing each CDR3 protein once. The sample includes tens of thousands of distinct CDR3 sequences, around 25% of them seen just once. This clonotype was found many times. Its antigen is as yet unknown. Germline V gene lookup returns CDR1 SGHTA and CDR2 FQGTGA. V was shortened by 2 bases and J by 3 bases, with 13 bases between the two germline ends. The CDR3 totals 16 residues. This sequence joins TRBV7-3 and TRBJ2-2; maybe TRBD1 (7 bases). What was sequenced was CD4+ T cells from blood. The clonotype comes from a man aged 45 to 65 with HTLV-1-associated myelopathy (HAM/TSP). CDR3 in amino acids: CASSLQGGLYTGELFF. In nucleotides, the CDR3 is TGTGCCAGCAGCTTACAGGGGGGCCTATACACCGGGGAGCTGTTTTTT.